These 4 T cell receptor beta chains were sequenced from one sample in a study of OX40 agonist ivuxolimab in advanced cancers. Profiled with immunoSEQ multiplex PCR; TCRdb holds only in-frame clones, not every one. This table holds tens of thousands of clones, around 87% found once. Sequences were derived from CD4+ or CD8+ T cells sorted from blood, sampled in a trial of the OX40 agonist ivuxolimab. The receptors stem from an adult with an advanced solid tumor such as melanoma, head and neck, liver or kidney cancer.

The chain uses TRBV7-2 and TRBJ1-2, with a possible D match to TRBD1 (5 bases). Germline V gene sequence: CDR1 SGHTA, CDR2 FQGNSA. V shed 5 bases and J shed 7 bases, with 20 bases lying between them. This CDR3 has 15 amino acids. CDR3 sequence reads: CASSGLNQGFSGYTF. CDR3 coding DNA: TGTGCCAGCAGCGGATTGAATCAGGGATTCAGTGGCTACACCTTC.

The genes are TRBV5-1 and TRBJ2-2, with 12 bases identical to TRBD1. The V and J ends lost 3 bases and 5 bases, in that order; junction bases with no gene match: 2. Germline CDR1 reads SGHRS; CDR2 reads YFSETQ. The CDR3 consists of 15 residues. The CDR3: CASSSGQGATGELFF. Written as DNA, the CDR3 is TGCGCCAGCAGCTCGGGACAGGGGGCAACCGGGGAGCTGTTTTTT.

The chain recombines TRBV6-1 with TRBJ2-7; 8 bases match TRBD2. The germline V gene has CDR1 MNHNS and CDR2 SASEGT. CDR3 length equals 13 residues. The ends lost 6 bases at V and 5 bases at J; junction bases unmatched: 6. CDR3 nucleotide sequence: TGTGCCAGCAGCCGGGGGGGCTTGGACGAGCAGTACTTC. Its protein product is CASSRGGLDEQYF.

The genes are TRBV18 and TRBJ1-2, with 9 bases identical to TRBD1. CDR3 length equals 18 residues. Losses at the gene ends were 5 bases for V and 3 bases for J; bases not matched to a gene: 16. The germline gives CDR1 KGHSH, CDR2 LQKENI. CDR3 nucleotide sequence: TGTGCCAGCTCAGAAATCACAGGGGGCGATATTAAGGACTATGGCTACACCTTC. This codes for CASSEITGGDIKDYGYTF.